Listed below are T cell receptor beta chains from one sample, sequenced in a study of OX40 agonist ivuxolimab in advanced cancers. The table came from immunoSEQ multiplex PCR; TCRdb's copy has only in-frame clones and leaves some out. The sample shows over 95,000 clones, around 85% of them seen only once. The sample here was CD4+ or CD8+ T cells sorted from blood, taken in a trial of the OX40 agonist ivuxolimab. These receptors were collected from an adult with an advanced solid tumor such as melanoma, head and neck, liver or kidney cancer. CDR3s include the opening cysteine and the closing phenylalanine or tryptophan. The order of the fields is V gene, D gene, clone size, J gene, CDR3 protein, CDR3 DNA. D genes are given only for firm matches. Clone sizes are given selectively: once, few, many, or a class where the clone is expanded.

V gene: TRBV4-1
D gene: .
clone size: .
J gene: TRBJ2-5
CDR3 protein: CASSQPTRVNQETQYF
CDR3 DNA: TGCGCCAGCAGCCAACCGACTAGAGTGAACCAAGAGACCCAGTACTTC

V gene: TRBV7-2
D gene: .
clone size: .
J gene: TRBJ2-2
CDR3 protein: CASSLESVTGELFF
CDR3 DNA: TGTGCCAGCAGCTTAGAAAGCGTCACCGGGGAGCTGTTTTTT

V gene: TRBV28
D gene: .
clone size: .
J gene: TRBJ1-2
CDR3 protein: CASSPRWEGDGYTF
CDR3 DNA: TGTGCCAGCAGCCCGAGATGGGAGGGGGATGGCTACACCTTC

V gene: TRBV6-6
D gene: TRBD2
clone size: .
J gene: TRBJ2-5
CDR3 protein: CASSYPDGRETQYF
CDR3 DNA: TGTGCCAGCAGTTACCCAGACGGGAGGGAGACCCAGTACTTC

V gene: TRBV5-1
D gene: .
clone size: .
J gene: TRBJ2-7
CDR3 protein: CASSLRGLPAEQYF
CDR3 DNA: TGCGCCAGCAGCCTTAGGGGCCTTCCGGCCGAGCAGTACTTC

V gene: TRBV6-1
D gene: TRBD1
clone size: few
J gene: TRBJ2-7
CDR3 protein: CANPNRDRVYEQYF
CDR3 DNA: TGTGCCAACCCGAATCGGGACAGGGTCTACGAGCAGTACTTC

V gene: TRBV6-1
D gene: .
clone size: .
J gene: TRBJ2-4
CDR3 protein: CASSFGMDIQYF
CDR3 DNA: TGTGCCAGCAGCTTCGGGATGGACATTCAGTACTTC

V gene: TRBV27
D gene: .
clone size: .
J gene: TRBJ2-2
CDR3 protein: CASSFRAGELFF
CDR3 DNA: TGTGCCAGCAGTTTCCGGGCCGGGGAGCTGTTTTTT

V gene: TRBV27
D gene: .
clone size: .
J gene: TRBJ2-5
CDR3 protein: CASSFRLEETQYF
CDR3 DNA: TGTGCCAGCAGTTTTAGGCTGGAAGAGACCCAGTACTTC

V gene: TRBV11-1
D gene: .
clone size: .
J gene: TRBJ2-1
CDR3 protein: CASSSWQMNNEQFF
CDR3 DNA: TGTGCCAGCAGCTCGTGGCAGATGAACAATGAGCAGTTCTTC

V gene: TRBV7-2
D gene: TRBD2
clone size: .
J gene: TRBJ2-1
CDR3 protein: CASSSTSGRNWGEQFF
CDR3 DNA: TGTGCCAGCAGCTCGACTAGCGGGCGGAATTGGGGTGAGCAGTTCTTC

V gene: TRBV7-3
D gene: TRBD2
clone size: .
J gene: TRBJ2-5
CDR3 protein: CASSQRLTSGVGQETQYF
CDR3 DNA: TGTGCCAGCAGCCAACGATTGACTAGCGGGGTTGGGCAAGAGACCCAGTACTTC

V gene: TRBV11-1
D gene: .
clone size: .
J gene: TRBJ2-5
CDR3 protein: CASSFGAAVKEGTQYF
CDR3 DNA: TGTGCCAGCAGCTTTGGGGCAGCGGTTAAGGAGGGGACCCAGTACTTC

V gene: TRBV7-2
D gene: .
clone size: .
J gene: TRBJ1-2
CDR3 protein: CASSLVAGQGDYGYTF
CDR3 DNA: TGTGCCAGCAGCTTAGTAGCTGGGCAAGGAGACTATGGCTACACCTTC

V gene: TRBV19
D gene: .
clone size: .
J gene: TRBJ2-5
CDR3 protein: CASSSGQFSKTQYF
CDR3 DNA: TGTGCCAGTAGTAGCGGACAGTTCTCGAAGACCCAGTACTTC

V gene: TRBV7-9
D gene: .
clone size: few
J gene: TRBJ1-5
CDR3 protein: CASSSTNNQPQHF
CDR3 DNA: TGTGCCAGCAGCTCGACTAACAATCAGCCCCAGCATTTT

V gene: TRBV18
D gene: .
clone size: .
J gene: TRBJ2-3
CDR3 protein: CASSPDEKKDTQYF
CDR3 DNA: TGTGCCAGCTCACCCGACGAGAAGAAAGATACGCAGTATTTT

V gene: TRBV18
D gene: .
clone size: .
J gene: TRBJ2-7
CDR3 protein: CASSPPGQPYEQYF
CDR3 DNA: TGTGCCAGCTCACCACCAGGCCAACCCTACGAGCAGTACTTC